The present entry profiles one T cell receptor beta chain with its context. This record comes from a study of blood T cell repertoires in COVID-19. Study-wide background: Acute and convalescent COVID-19 samples came from the United States, Italy and Spain.

Original handling: Quantification of nucleated cells was approximated via reference gene primer amplification. The repertoire was sequenced with immunoSEQ multiplex PCR; TCRdb's copy has only in-frame clones and lacks some. The D gene and trimming were derived from the DNA, and the V and J assignments and clone size from that table. The sample includes roughly 130,000 clones, more than 80% seen only once; the top ten take 10% to 15%. The CDR3 consists of 13 residues. V lost 4 bases to trimming and J lost 6 bases, with 12 bases between them. Per germline, CDR1 MGHRA and CDR2 YSYEKL. Sequencing was performed on peripheral blood. This clonotype was obtained from a woman aged 60-75 years with acute or convalescent COVID-19. The rearrangement links TRBV4-1 to TRBJ1-2; D uncertain. The CDR3 region is CASSPRERDGYTF. CDR3 in DNA: TGCGCCAGCAGCCCCCGGGAGCGAGATGGCTACACCTTC.